The 26 T cell receptor beta chains presented below share a single source sample, sequenced in a study of vaccination and CD4 T cells after COVID-19. Researchers used the Oncomine TCR Beta short-read assay to sequence DNA from cultured CD4+ T cells. TCRdb ran MiXCR on the PCR reads and lists one entry per CDR3 protein. This sample yields approximately 19,000 distinct CDR3 sequences, of which about 50% are seen a single time; under 20% belongs to the top ten. The antigens for these receptors are not known. Treatment meaning: approximately nine-day PBMC culture with coronavirus spike peptide pools or control peptides (ViraFEST assay). This material consisted of CD4+ T cells from blood, cultured in vitro, taken before SARS-CoV-2 vaccination. All receptors derive from a human donor who had recovered from COVID-19.

J is TRBJ1-1 and V is TRBV6-2 or TRBV6-3, with D perhaps TRBD1 (5 bases). Germline assignment: CDR1 MNHEY and CDR2 SVGEGT. The CDR3 spans 14 residues. V shed 6 bases and J shed 5 bases, with 16 bases lying between them. The CDR3 loop reads CASRTDGARTEAFF. For the CDR3, the DNA is TGTGCCAGCAGGACCGACGGGGCGCGGACTGAAGCTTTCTTT.

The chain couples TRBV12-3 or TRBV12-4 to TRBJ1-6; possibly TRBD1 for D (6 bases). The CDR3 has 13 residues. Trimming took 6 bases from V and 11 from J, leaving 14 bases between them. The CDR3 sequence: CASRGGGSAPLHF. The CDR3 coding sequence is TGTGCCAGCAGGGGGGGGGGCTCGGCACCCCTCCACTTT.

V gene TRBV27 combines with J gene TRBJ2-7, with 16 bases that match TRBD2. Germline V gene sequence: CDR1 MNHEY, CDR2 SMNVEV (reference sequence). The CDR3 is 16 residues long. V dropped 6 bases and J dropped 6; count of bases not matched to a gene: 8. CDR3 nucleotide sequence: TGTGCCAGCAGGGGACTAGCGGGAGGGCCCGCGGGCGAGCAGTACTTC. Encoded protein: CASRGLAGGPAGEQYF.

The rearrangement uses TRBV24-1 and TRBJ2-5; 8 bases agree with TRBD1. CDR3 size: 15 residues. V shed 5 bases and J 5 bases; nucleotides not matched to a gene: 9. Germline lookup yields CDR1 KGHDR and CDR2 SFDVKD. CDR3 amino acids: CATSGGQGALETQYF. DNA of the CDR3: TGTGCCACCAGTGGGGGGCAGGGGGCCTTGGAGACCCAGTACTTC.

This clonotype came up once. The J gene is TRBJ2-3, the V gene TRBV19; D unclear. Trimming pared 4 bases from V and 4 bases from J, leaving 15 bases between. Looked up from germline, CDR1 is LNHDA and CDR2 is SQIVND (reference sequence). CDR3 length: 15 residues. The CDR3 DNA reads as TGTGCCAGTAGTACCGGGTGGGCAGGCCCAGATACGCAGTATTTT. Encoded protein: CASSTGWAGPDTQYF.

The chain combines TRBV7-8 with TRBJ2-5; TRBD1 agrees at 8 bases. Trimming cost V 4 bases and J 2 bases; bases outside gene matches: 3. The CDR3 covers 14 residues. Per the germline V gene, CDR1 is SGHVS and CDR2 is FQNEAQ. The CDR3 DNA follows: TGTGCCAGCAGCTCACGGACAGGGCAAGAGACCCAGTACTTC. Its translation: CASSSRTGQETQYF.

V is TRBV20-1 and J is TRBJ2-1, with 14 bases that match TRBD2. Trimming removed 5 bases from V and 6 bases from J; junction bases left unmatched: 3. Germline CDR1 DFQATT, CDR2 SNEGSKA (reference sequence). The CDR3 runs 14 residues. CDR3 nucleotides: TGCAGTGCTGGAGGGACTAGCGGGAGCAATGAGCAGTTCTTC. Translated, it gives CSAGGTSGSNEQFF.

This chain connects TRBV24-1 to TRBJ2-1, with D hard to call. Trimming removed 3 bases from V and 7 bases from J, with 9 bases in between. This CDR3 has 13 residues. Germline V gene lookup returns CDR1 KGHDR and CDR2 SFDVKD. As DNA, the CDR3 is TGTGCCACCAGTGATCGTTACCCAAATGAGCAGTTCTTC. The encoded protein is CATSDRYPNEQFF.

The sample holds a few counts of this clonotype. This CDR3 is CSAPGQGASTDTQYF. CDR3 in DNA: TGCAGTGCACCTGGACAGGGGGCGAGCACAGATACGCAGTATTTT. V and J are TRBV20-1 and TRBJ2-3, with 11 nucleotides matching TRBD1. Per germline, CDR1 DFQATT and CDR2 SNEGSKA (reference sequence). CDR3 length: 15 residues. After removal of 6 bases from V and 0 bases from J, the junction contained 5 bases not matched to a gene.

V and J are TRBV3-1 and TRBJ1-2; TRBD1 might be the D (5 bases). V lost 1 base and J lost 4, with 10 bases in between. Germline V gene lookup returns CDR1 LGHDT and CDR2 YNNKEL (reference sequence). The CDR3 loop spans 14 amino acids. This CDR3 is CASSQGRGFYGYTF. CDR3 coding DNA: TGTGCCAGCAGCCAAGGGCGGGGCTTCTATGGCTACACCTTC. Full variable domain (outside the CDR3, taken from reference TRBV3-1 and TRBJ1-2): DTAVSQTPKYLVTQMGNDKSIKCEQNLGHDTMYWYKQDSKKFLKIMFSYNNKELIINETVPNRFSPKSPDKAHLNLHINSLELGDSAVYFCASSQGRGFYGYTFGSGTRLTVV.

V and J are TRBV7-2 and TRBJ2-1; D assignment may be TRBD1 or TRBD2 (5 bases each). The CDR3 is 14 amino acids. Trimming pared 5 bases from V and 5 bases from J, leaving 13 bases between. Per the germline V gene, CDR1 is SGHTA and CDR2 is FQGNSA. The CDR3 is CASSVGRNHNEQFF. Written as DNA, the CDR3 is TGTGCCAGCAGCGTGGGACGGAATCACAATGAGCAGTTCTTC.

The rearrangement joins TRBV28 to TRBJ1-5; D gene ambiguous. Per germline, CDR1 MDHEN and CDR2 SYDVKM. Trimming cost V 2 bases and J 4 bases, with 12 bases left between them. The CDR3 length is 15 residues. CDR3 in DNA: TGTGCCAGCAGTTTAAACGAGGGAGAGAATCAGCCCCAGCATTTT. As protein: CASSLNEGENQPQHF.

This clonotype has a handful of counts. The chain combines TRBV20-1 with TRBJ2-3; TRBD1 is a possible D gene (6 bases). CDR1 is DFQATT, CDR2 SNEGSKA, per germline (reference sequence). The length of the CDR3 is 13 residues. V lost 6 bases, J lost 5 bases, and 15 bases lay in between. The CDR3 DNA sequence: TGCAGTGCCGTGACAGGTGGGGAAGATACGCAGTATTTT. This sequence encodes CSAVTGGEDTQYF.

This chain connects TRBV11-3 to TRBJ1-6; D is possibly TRBD1 (6 bases). The CDR3 is 16 residues long. The germline CDR1 and CDR2 sequences are SGHNT and YENEEA. Trimming shortened V by 3 bases and J by 0 bases, and 9 bases separated the two germline ends. This chain's CDR3 is CASSFGGSSYNSPLHF. DNA of the CDR3: TGTGCCAGCAGCTTCGGGGGCAGCTCCTATAATTCACCCCTCCACTTT.

The gene calls are TRBV11-3 and TRBJ2-3; D gene uncertain. Germline V gene sequence: CDR1 SGHNT, CDR2 YENEEA. The CDR3 has 15 amino acids. Trimming took 4 bases from V and 0 from J, leaving 11 bases between them. The CDR3 is CASSSGPPSTDTQYF. The DNA for the CDR3 is TGTGCCAGCAGCTCCGGGCCCCCTAGCACAGATACGCAGTATTTT.

J is TRBJ1-2 and V is TRBV2; TRBD1 matches at 9 bases. The V gene's germline CDR1 is SNHLY and CDR2 FYNNEI. The junction had 4 bases not matched to a gene; V was cut back by 7 bases and J by 7 bases. The CDR3 extends over 12 amino acids. The CDR3, as DNA: TGTGCCAGCACTGAGACAGGGGGTGGCTACACCTTC. Its protein product is CASTETGGGYTF. Full variable domain (rest looked up from reference TRBV2 and TRBJ1-2): EPEVTQTPSHQVTQMGQEVILRCVPISNHLYFYWYRQILGQKVEFLVSFYNNEISEKSEIFDDQFSVERPDGSNFTLKIRSTKLEDSAMYFCASTETGGGYTFGSGTRLTVV.

The rearrangement links TRBV6-2 or TRBV6-3 to TRBJ1-1; a possible D gene is TRBD1 (5 bases). The CDR3 spans 15 residues. Trimming pared 2 bases from V and 3 bases from J, leaving 13 bases between. From germline, CDR1 is MNHEY and CDR2 SVGEGT. The CDR3 coding sequence is TGTGCCAGCAGTTACGTTCACAGGTATTACACTGAAGCTTTCTTT. Residues: CASSYVHRYYTEAFF.

The rearrangement uses TRBV6-1 and TRBJ1-5, with unresolved D. CDR1 and CDR2 (germline): MNHNS, SASEGT. Deletions cut 1 base from V and 6 bases from J, with 13 bases between. The CDR3 runs to 15 residues. CDR3 region: CASSEGSGSGQPQHF. DNA for the CDR3: TGTGCCAGCAGTGAAGGTTCGGGATCGGGTCAGCCCCAGCATTTT.

The chain recombines TRBV7-2 with TRBJ2-3; the D gene is possibly TRBD2 (5 bases). This CDR3 contains 16 residues. The germline V and J ends were trimmed by 3 bases and 0 bases, with 13 bases remaining between them. CDR1 is SGHTA and CDR2 is FQGNSA in the germline V gene. The CDR3 DNA sequence: TGTGCCAGCAGCTTGGCAGTAGCGAGGAGCACAGATACGCAGTATTTT. As protein: CASSLAVARSTDTQYF.

The V gene is TRBV5-1, the J gene TRBJ1-2; weak D call: TRBD1 (6 bases). This CDR3 is 13 amino acids long. Trimming left V 0 bases short and J 6 bases short, with 9 bases between. Germline V gene lookup returns CDR1 SGHRS and CDR2 YFSETQ. CDR3 in amino acids: CASSLGGLDGYTF. CDR3 nucleotides: TGCGCCAGCAGCTTGGGGGGGCTGGATGGCTACACCTTC.

The chain employs TRBV6-2 or TRBV6-3 and TRBJ2-1; D perhaps matches TRBD2 (7 bases). V was pared by 4 bases and J by 8 bases, with 24 bases between. The CDR3 has 17 amino acids. Per germline, CDR1 MNHEY and CDR2 SVGEGT. The CDR3 region is CASSFRPGGGPRHEQFF. The CDR3 bases are TGTGCCAGCAGTTTCCGCCCGGGCGGGGGCCCCAGGCATGAGCAGTTCTTC.

This clonotype was counted between two and nine times. The V call is TRBV15, the J call TRBJ1-1; no clear D gene. In germline, CDR1 is LNHNV, CDR2 YYDKDF (reference sequence). The V end was cut by 0 bases, the J end by 5 bases, with 10 bases between. The CDR3 is made up of 14 amino acids. CDR3 DNA sequence: TGTGCCACCAGCAGAGATCAGGTTAAGACTGAAGCTTTCTTT. Amino acids: CATSRDQVKTEAFF.

This clonotype has a handful of counts. The genes are TRBV20-1 and TRBJ1-2; 8 bases agree with TRBD1. J lost 6 bases, V lost 5 bases, and 8 bases had no gene match. The CDR3 contains 13 residues. Germline-derived CDR1 and CDR2 are DFQATT and SNEGSKA (reference sequence). CDR3 in DNA: TGCAGTGCTCGTCAGGGGGCGCCGGATGGCTACACCTTC. Its protein product is CSARQGAPDGYTF.

Judged by abundance, this clonotype is medium-sized (0.01 to 0.1%). V gene TRBV28 combines with J gene TRBJ1-5; no reliable D call. The CDR3 has 12 residues. The V end was cut by 6 bases, the J end by 4 bases, with 7 bases between. The germline V gene has CDR1 MDHEN and CDR2 SYDVKM. The CDR3 region is CASRQANQPQHF. CDR3 coding DNA: TGTGCCAGCAGGCAGGCGAATCAGCCCCAGCATTTT.

V usage is TRBV7-6 and J usage is TRBJ2-2; D is unresolved. Germline CDR1 reads SGHVS; CDR2 reads FNYEAQ. Trimming left V 2 bases short and J 2 bases short, with 12 bases between. This CDR3 contains 16 residues. This CDR3 reads CASSLMGTSNTGELFF. In nucleotides, the CDR3 is TGTGCCAGCAGCTTAATGGGCACTTCCAACACCGGGGAGCTGTTTTTT.

The chain joins TRBV12-3 or TRBV12-4 to TRBJ1-5; 8 bases agree with TRBD1. With 5 bases clipped from V and 3 bases from J, the junction kept 6 bases outside the gene matches. The CDR3 is 15 residues long. DNA for the CDR3: TGTGCCAGCAGTCTTAGGACAGGGTCCAATCAGCCCCAGCATTTT. Protein sequence: CASSLRTGSNQPQHF.